This TCR beta chain was profiled in a study of human T cells and chemical hapten exposure (dated by TCRdb to the early 2020s). As for the study more broadly: For sensitization, 2% DPC in acetone was applied to a roughly 2 cm by roughly 2 cm area of upper inner arm skin. Approximately 28 alopecia patients gave blood for TCR sequencing at one to four time points (pre-sensitization, 2, 6 and 24 weeks). Peripheral blood TCR repertoire changes were tracked in vivo in alopecia patients during primary and secondary sensitization to the hapten diphenylcyclopropenone (DPC). The patient cohort, mostly female, included alopecia areata with under or over 50% scalp involvement, alopecia totalis and alopecia universalis. The libraries were sequenced as a pool, and the TCR yield per sample differed mostly because of small variations in library volumes within the pool. Blood was sampled from patients pre-sensitization (week 0) and at 2, 6 and about 24 weeks after DPC sensitization. Throughout the approximately 23-week study period, patients were also given weekly therapeutic DPC doses on the scalp. Patch tests used Finn chambers with 0.01% DPC on the upper back, scored after 6 days by International Contact Dermatitis Research Group standards. The paper's findings and limits, for the study overall: Patch test score was positively correlated with the number of PT1 expanded TCRs, with significance at thresholds 8, 16 and 32 but not at 4. After repeated subsampling, changes were observed in the strength of the expansion versus patch-test correlation and in the threshold at which the correlation became significant. Significantly more large CDR3 similarity clusters were formed by expanded TCRs than by pre-sensitization or healthy control sets, consistent with antigen-driven responses. DPC sensitization did not change how many TCRs were above 1 in 1000 frequency, and no evidence was found of alterations in global repertoire structure. Because every patient had alopecia, a presumed autoimmune disease, the patients' immune response might differ from that of healthy individuals.

The time point label corresponds to: patch test 3, about 24 weeks after DPC sensitization. The treatment or condition label, read with the paper, signifies: therapeutic diphenylcyclopropenone sensitization with weekly scalp DPC. At every patch-test visit, the blood draw took place before the patch test was put on. To be eligible, patients had to be aged 18 to 70, diagnosed with alopecia and judged suitable for DPC therapy, while pregnant patients were excluded. Unfractionated whole blood was collected in Tempus Blood RNA tubes, and total RNA was extracted from that blood. The library was obtained by RACE. The instrument given in TCRdb is NextSeq 500. Library preparation attached unique molecular identifiers to individual cDNA molecules for quantitative, reproducible TCR counting. Each blood RNA sample was used to sequence both TCR alpha and TCR beta chains. From the authors' description of their analysis: Samples had a median of roughly 98,000 TCRs, with a range from roughly 20,000 to 690,600. V, J and CDR3 annotation of the TCR reads was performed with the Decombinator software suite. For the PS versus PT1 abundance plots, all samples were subsampled to the same number of TCRs (28,000). Expanded TCRs were defined as absent before sensitization and observed at least eight times at the 2-week time point. The public sequencing data were trimmed at Q25 with fastp and processed into clonotypes with MiXCR by TCRdb, which kept only in-frame beta chains. Rows merge per CDR3 protein into single entries with the most common DNA and genes. The V and J calls here are based on TCRdb, not the publication. The sample table records some 64,000 distinct CDR3 sequences; approximately 10% of these occur just once. The ten largest account for roughly 2.1% of the sample.

After removal of 4 bases from V and 5 bases from J, the junction retains 7 bases not matched to a gene. From the germline V gene, CDR1 is MNHNS and CDR2 is SASEGT. The CDR3 runs 14 residues from the cysteine to the phenylalanine. The kept DNA is CDR3 alone, 42 bases in frame from the first base. This clonotype came up a few times. Its antigen has not been determined. The record has no base qualities; no much larger clone is one base away. The sequence was collected from a woman in her twenties or thirties with alopecia areata. Some clones in this sample may be carry-over from other donors' samples. The sample here was whole blood, taken in connection with sensitization to the hapten diphenylcyclopropenone (DPC). The rearranged segments are TRBV6-1 and TRBJ2-7; a stretch of 8 junction bases matches TRBD1. The DNA sequence follows: TGTGCCAGCAGTGCGTACCTGACAGGGGACGAGCAGTACTTC. Its protein is CASSAYLTGDEQYF.